The entry that follows covers one TCR beta chain sequence. Profiling relied on immunoSEQ multiplex PCR, and the TCRdb table lists in-frame clones only, not all of them. The table includes 130,000 to 150,000 clones, about 86% detected once. The record originates from a study of T cell responses to AZD1222 COVID-19 vaccine. V was pared by 10 bases and J by 4 bases, with 7 bases of the junction left unmatched. Per germline, CDR1 MDHEN and CDR2 SYDVKM. CDR3 length equals 13 residues. V is TRBV28 and J is TRBJ1-5, with 7 nucleotides matching TRBD1. The source of this sequence is an adult who received the AZD1222 COVID-19 vaccine. Here the sequenced sample was peripheral blood, taken 28 days after the second AZD1222 dose. The CDR3 nucleotides are TGTGCCACCCACAGGGGCCTGAATCAGCCCCAGCATTTT. Its translation: CATHRGLNQPQHF.